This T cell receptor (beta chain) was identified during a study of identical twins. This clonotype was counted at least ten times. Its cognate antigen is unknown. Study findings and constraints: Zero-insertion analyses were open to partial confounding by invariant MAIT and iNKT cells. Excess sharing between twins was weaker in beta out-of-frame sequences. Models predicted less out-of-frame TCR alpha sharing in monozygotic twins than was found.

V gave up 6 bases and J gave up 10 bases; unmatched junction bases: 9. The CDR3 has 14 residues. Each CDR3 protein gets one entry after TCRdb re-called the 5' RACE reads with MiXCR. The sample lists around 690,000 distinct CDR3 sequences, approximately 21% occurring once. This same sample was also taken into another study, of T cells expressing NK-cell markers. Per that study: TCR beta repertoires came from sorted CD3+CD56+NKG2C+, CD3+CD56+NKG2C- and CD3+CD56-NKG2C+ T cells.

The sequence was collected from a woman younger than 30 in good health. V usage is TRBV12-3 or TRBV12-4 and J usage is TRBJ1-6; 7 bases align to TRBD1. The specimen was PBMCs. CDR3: CASSPRQGASPLHF. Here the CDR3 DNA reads TGTGCCAGCAGCCCTCGACAGGGAGCCTCACCCCTCCACTTT.